The clone carrying this TCR beta chain has more than one count but fewer than ten. Its antigen remains unidentified. The record originates from a study of T cell repertoires in cytomegalovirus infection. Study-wide context: Carrying CMV and the relevant HLA type showed in public TCR beta signatures.

Study observations and caveats: The study found HLA-C-restricted CMV-specific TCR beta clonotypes dominating the ex vivo response. Individuals carrying CMV plus the relevant HLA were identified by cumulative frequency of public TCR beta families.

CDR1 is SGHTA, CDR2 FQGNSA, per germline. This CDR3 comprises 15 residues. Trimming at V came to 8 bases and at J to 1 base, leaving 7 bases not matched to a gene. Using its own MiXCR run on the reads, TCRdb lists one record per CDR3 protein. This sample carries 200,000 or so distinct CDR3 sequences, roughly 30% of them seen once, and the ten largest clones take just over 30%. The chain links TRBV7-2 to TRBJ2-1; 8 positions agree with TRBD2. The sequenced sample consisted of PBMCs. The sequence came from a human donor in good health (CMV status not recorded). Some clones in this sample may be carry-over from other donors' samples. In nucleotides, the CDR3 is TGTGCCAGCCTCCCCGGGGGGGGTTCCTACAATGAGCAGTTCTTC. This codes for CASLPGGGSYNEQFF.